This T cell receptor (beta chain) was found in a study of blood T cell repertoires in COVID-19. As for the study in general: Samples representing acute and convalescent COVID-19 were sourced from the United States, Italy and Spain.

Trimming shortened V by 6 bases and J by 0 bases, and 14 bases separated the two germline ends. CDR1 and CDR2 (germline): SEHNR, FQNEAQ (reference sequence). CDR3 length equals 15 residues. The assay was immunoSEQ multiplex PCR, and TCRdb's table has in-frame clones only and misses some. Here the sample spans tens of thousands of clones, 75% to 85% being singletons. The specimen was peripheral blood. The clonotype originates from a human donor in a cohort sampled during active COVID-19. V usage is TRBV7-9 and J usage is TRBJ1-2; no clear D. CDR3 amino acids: CASRNRGSPNYGYTF. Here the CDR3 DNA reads TGTGCCAGCAGAAATAGAGGGAGCCCTAACTATGGCTACACCTTC.